Listed below are T cell receptor beta chains from one sample, sequenced in a study of CD8+ T cells in alopecia areata. TCRdb's copy holds only in-frame clones and misses some; the assay was immunoSEQ multiplex PCR. The sample records about 280,000 clones, nearly 60% being singletons. Sample: CD4+ T cells sorted from blood, taken at week 24, from a patient treated with tofacitinib. These receptor sequences come from a human donor with alopecia areata. Both conserved end residues are part of each CDR3. Fields, in order: clone size, J gene, D gene, V gene, CDR3 DNA, CDR3 protein. A D gene is named only where the DNA matches it firmly. Size values are once, few and many counts, or a class for expanded clones, and some rows have none.

clone size: NA; J gene: TRBJ1-6; D gene: NA; V gene: TRBV18; CDR3 DNA: TGTGCCAGCTCACCAGGGTACAGGGTATCACCCCTCCACTTT; CDR3 protein: CASSPGYRVSPLHF
clone size: NA; J gene: TRBJ1-1; D gene: NA; V gene: TRBV28; CDR3 DNA: TGTGCCAGCAAGGTTCTTACATCTGAAGCTTTCTTT; CDR3 protein: CASKVLTSEAFF
clone size: once; J gene: TRBJ2-7; D gene: NA; V gene: TRBV5-1; CDR3 DNA: TGCGCCAGCAGCTTGGTCGGGGCAGGGGCCTACGAGCAGTACTTC; CDR3 protein: CASSLVGAGAYEQYF
clone size: NA; J gene: TRBJ1-2; D gene: NA; V gene: TRBV30; CDR3 DNA: TGTGCCTGGGGGGGTCATGGCTACACCTTC; CDR3 protein: CAWGGHGYTF
clone size: NA; J gene: TRBJ2-5; D gene: TRBD1; V gene: TRBV2; CDR3 DNA: TGTGCCAGCAGTAACTGGGGACAGCAAGAGACCCAGTACTTC; CDR3 protein: CASSNWGQQETQYF
clone size: NA; J gene: TRBJ2-3; D gene: NA; V gene: TRBV2; CDR3 DNA: TGTGCCAGCAGTGTGTCCCCGTCCCCCGGTGATACGCAGTATTTT; CDR3 protein: CASSVSPSPGDTQYF
clone size: NA; J gene: TRBJ1-1; D gene: NA; V gene: TRBV29-1; CDR3 DNA: TGCAGCGTTGGAGTCCTGAGGAACACTGAAGCTTTCTTT; CDR3 protein: CSVGVLRNTEAFF
clone size: once; J gene: TRBJ1-6; D gene: TRBD1; V gene: TRBV7-8; CDR3 DNA: TGTGCCAGCAGCCTTAGTTCGACAGGGAACCATTCACCCCTCCACTTT; CDR3 protein: CASSLSSTGNHSPLHF
clone size: NA; J gene: TRBJ2-3; D gene: NA; V gene: TRBV6-6; CDR3 DNA: TGTGCCAGCAGCTCCCGAGACGCCACAGATACGCAGTATTTT; CDR3 protein: CASSSRDATDTQYF
clone size: NA; J gene: TRBJ2-1; D gene: TRBD2; V gene: TRBV28; CDR3 DNA: TGTGCCAGCAGTCTGGGGGGGAATGAGCAGTTCTTC; CDR3 protein: CASSLGGNEQFF
clone size: NA; J gene: TRBJ2-7; D gene: NA; V gene: TRBV6-5; CDR3 DNA: TGTGCCAGCAGTTACCGGGCCCCGACCCTCTCCTACGAGCAGTACTTC; CDR3 protein: CASSYRAPTLSYEQYF
clone size: NA; J gene: TRBJ1-1; D gene: NA; V gene: TRBV2; CDR3 DNA: TGTGCCAGCAGCGAGGTGGGGATAATGAACACTGAAGCTTTCTTT; CDR3 protein: CASSEVGIMNTEAFF
clone size: few; J gene: TRBJ1-2; D gene: TRBD1; V gene: TRBV6-5; CDR3 DNA: TGTGCCAGCAGTTACTCTGCAGGGGGCTTGGGCTATGGCTACACCTTC; CDR3 protein: CASSYSAGGLGYGYTF
clone size: few; J gene: TRBJ1-2; D gene: TRBD1; V gene: TRBV19; CDR3 DNA: TGTGCCAGTAGTCGGGACAGGGCTAACTATGGCTACACCTTC; CDR3 protein: CASSRDRANYGYTF
clone size: once; J gene: TRBJ1-3; D gene: NA; V gene: TRBV5-6; CDR3 DNA: TGTGCCAACAGCTTGGCCCCTGGAAACACCATATATTTT; CDR3 protein: CANSLAPGNTIYF
clone size: NA; J gene: TRBJ2-7; D gene: NA; V gene: TRBV5-6; CDR3 DNA: TGTGCCAGCAGCTTGTTGGGAGGCTCCTACGAGCAGTACTTC; CDR3 protein: CASSLLGGSYEQYF
clone size: NA; J gene: TRBJ2-5; D gene: TRBD1; V gene: TRBV10-3; CDR3 DNA: TGTGCCATCAGTGGTCAGGGGGCTTCTGGAGGGGAGACCCAGTACTTC; CDR3 protein: CAISGQGASGGETQYF
clone size: once; J gene: TRBJ2-7; D gene: NA; V gene: TRBV15; CDR3 DNA: TGTGCCACCAGCAGAGGCTCCGCGCGGAATGCCTACGAGCAGTACTTC; CDR3 protein: CATSRGSARNAYEQYF
clone size: NA; J gene: TRBJ2-5; D gene: NA; V gene: TRBV29-1; CDR3 DNA: TGCAGCGTTGTCGCGGGAGAGACCCAGTACTTC; CDR3 protein: CSVVAGETQYF
clone size: NA; J gene: TRBJ2-6; D gene: NA; V gene: TRBV7-9; CDR3 DNA: TGTGCCAGCTGCCCGGCAGGGGCCAACGTCCTGACTTTC; CDR3 protein: CASCPAGANVLTF
clone size: NA; J gene: TRBJ2-5; D gene: NA; V gene: TRBV2; CDR3 DNA: TGTGCCAGCACGAGGGGACAAGAGACCCAGTACTTC; CDR3 protein: CASTRGQETQYF
clone size: NA; J gene: TRBJ2-5; D gene: TRBD2; V gene: TRBV5-1; CDR3 DNA: TGCGCCAGCAGCTTCCGGGGGGGACTCAGAGATCGAGAGACCCAGTACTTC; CDR3 protein: CASSFRGGLRDRETQYF
clone size: NA; J gene: TRBJ2-5; D gene: NA; V gene: TRBV27; CDR3 DNA: TGTGCCAGCAGTTCCGCCCGCCTGGGGGAGACCCAGTACTTC; CDR3 protein: CASSSARLGETQYF
clone size: NA; J gene: TRBJ2-1; D gene: TRBD1; V gene: TRBV19; CDR3 DNA: TGTGCCAGTAGTATAGATGGCGTAGCTTGGACAGGCCCTAAGGGAAGGCAGTTCTTC; CDR3 protein: CASSIDGVAWTGPKGRQFF
clone size: medium-sized; J gene: TRBJ2-6; D gene: NA; V gene: TRBV7-2; CDR3 DNA: TGTGCCAGCAGCAAGGGCGATCCTGGGGCCAACGTCCTGACTTTC; CDR3 protein: CASSKGDPGANVLTF
clone size: NA; J gene: TRBJ2-7; D gene: TRBD1; V gene: TRBV29-1; CDR3 DNA: TGCAGTGTCGACAGGGGAGCCTACGAGCAGTACTTC; CDR3 protein: CSVDRGAYEQYF
clone size: once; J gene: TRBJ2-7; D gene: TRBD1; V gene: TRBV28; CDR3 DNA: TGTGCCAGCAGTTTGACCGGGACAGGGCCCTACGAGCAGTACTTC; CDR3 protein: CASSLTGTGPYEQYF
clone size: NA; J gene: TRBJ2-2; D gene: TRBD1; V gene: TRBV2; CDR3 DNA: TGTGCCATCCCCCGGGACAGGAGGACCGGGGAGCTGTTTTTT; CDR3 protein: CAIPRDRRTGELFF
clone size: NA; J gene: TRBJ1-6; D gene: NA; V gene: TRBV4-1; CDR3 DNA: TGCGCCAGCAGCACCCAGACGCGAGACAATTCACCCCTCCACTTT; CDR3 protein: CASSTQTRDNSPLHF
clone size: NA; J gene: TRBJ2-5; D gene: TRBD1; V gene: TRBV29-1; CDR3 DNA: TGCAGCGTTGCACAGGGGTTCCAAGAGACCCAGTACTTC; CDR3 protein: CSVAQGFQETQYF